This T cell receptor beta chain emerged from a study of CD8 T cells in Susac syndrome (dated by TCRdb to between 2019 and 2020). As for the study more broadly: Repertoire sequencing was used to test whether CD8+ T cell activation and differentiation in Susac syndrome was antigen driven. Broader findings and caveats from the paper: The study acknowledged that relatively few individuals were included in the TCR sequencing and HLA analysis.

As for this clonotype: Its antigen is currently not known. It has no much larger one-base neighbor in the sample; base qualities were not kept.

High-throughput TCR beta sequencing profiled peripheral blood CD8+ and CD4+ T cells from healthy donors, Susac syndrome patients and multiple sclerosis patients. Treatment-naive patients with stable or active relapsing-remitting disease fulfilling revised McDonald criteria were used as multiple sclerosis controls. CD8+ TEMRA cells were enriched by FACS, while bulk CD8+ and CD4+ T cells were purified by magnetic negative isolation. Blood was drawn into EDTA tubes, processed within 24 hours, and PBMCs were isolated by density gradient centrifugation. PBMCs intended for TCR sequencing were cryopreserved in liquid nitrogen and thawed later in a water bath at 37 degrees C. A purity of at least 90% was achieved for sorted or isolated CD4+, CD8+ and CD8+ TEMRA cells. The CDR3 runs 17 residues from the cysteine to the phenylalanine. This entry keeps only the CDR3 DNA: 51 bases, framed from base 1. Trimming accounts for 1 base at V and 1 base at J, while the number of junction bases matched to no gene is 9. The germline V gene sets CDR1 to MGHRA and CDR2 to YSYEKL.

RNA was extracted with the RNeasy kit and about 0.5 to 1 ug was reverse transcribed using random hexamers. The immunoSEQ multiplex PCR assay, covering 54 Vbeta and 13 Jbeta segments, was used to amplify TCR beta CDR3 regions. Bias from PCR amplification was corrected by using a synthetic template baseline for primer optimization and for computational correction. The authors' pipeline ran thus. Only productive sequences were kept, with reads annotated to V, D and J genes according to IMGT and analyzed in immunoSEQ Analyzer. Clonality was calculated as one minus the Shannon entropy normalized by log2 of the number of productive unique sequences. For each patient and control, public and private clones were evaluated among the 100 most prevalent clones. A clone was defined as Susac-specific if it was absent from the healthy and MS cohorts, from roughly 990 published viral clones and from other ImmuneACCESS disease sequences. The public sequencing data were trimmed at Q25 with fastp and processed into clonotypes with MiXCR by TCRdb, which kept only in-frame beta chains. Each CDR3 protein gets just one entry, which takes the most common genes and DNA from the rows behind it. TCRdb's processing, not the authors' own work, is the source of the V and J calls. Here the sample has roughly 70,000 distinct CDR3 sequences; nearly 96% occur a single time. The ten largest make up roughly 0.11% of the sample.

Rearrangement joined TRBV4-1 to TRBJ1-2, with TRBD1 identical over 7 junction bases. Material: CD4+ T cells from PBMCs. The receptor was isolated from a human donor with multiple sclerosis. In nucleotide form, the sequence is TGCGCCAGCAGCCAAGGGTATAGGGGGCGAAATAACTATGGCTACACCTTC. Its product reads: CASSQGYRGRNNYGYTF.